This TCR beta chain stems from a study of blood T cell repertoires in COVID-19. Trimming removed 1 base from V and 3 bases from J; junction bases left unmatched: 6. This CDR3 region has 18 residues. Germline V gene lookup returns CDR1 SGHTA and CDR2 FQGTGA. Data came from immunoSEQ multiplex PCR; TCRdb stores just in-frame clones and leaves some out. This sample has under 95,000 clones, with around 86% found just once. This clonotype was sampled from a woman older than 75 with acute or convalescent COVID-19. Sequences were obtained from peripheral blood. The chain uses TRBV7-3 and TRBJ2-2; TRBD2 aligns across 12 bases. The CDR3 here is CASSLKGSSGGDTGELFF. CDR3 coding DNA: TGTGCCAGCAGCTTAAAAGGCTCTAGCGGGGGGGACACCGGGGAGCTGTTTTTT. Using reference TRBV7-3 and TRBJ2-2 for the parts outside the CDR3, the full variable domain is GAGVSQTPSNKVTEKGKYVELRCDPISGHTALYWYRQSLGQGPEFLIYFQGTGAADDSGLPNDRFFAVRPEGSVSTLKIQRTERGDSAVYLCASSLKGSSGGDTGELFFGEGSRLTVL.